One sample yielded the 20 T cell receptor beta chains listed below, sequenced in a study of T cell changes during pregnancy in multiple sclerosis. Libraries were prepared by immunoSEQ multiplex PCR; TCRdb keeps only in-frame clonotypes and omits some of them. The sample lists tens of thousands of clones, approximately 91% occurring once. The source was peripheral blood, collected in the first trimester of pregnancy. These receptors were taken from a female donor with multiple sclerosis, enrolled in a pregnancy study.

The table lists this clone with a few counts. This chain connects TRBV29-1 to TRBJ1-1; TRBD1 might be the D (6 bases). CDR3 length equals 11 residues. The germline V gene has CDR1 SQVTM and CDR2 ANQGSEA. V lost 6 bases, J lost 8 bases, and 13 bases lay in between. The CDR3 loop reads CSVVQGSEAFF. For the CDR3, the DNA is TGCAGCGTGGTACAGGGATCCGAAGCTTTCTTT.

The chain has TRBV7-6 and TRBJ1-2; a possible D gene is TRBD1 (5 bases). The CDR3 extends over 15 amino acids. V was cut by 5 bases and J by 6 bases, with 19 bases left in between. In germline, CDR1 is SGHVS, CDR2 FNYEAQ. The CDR3 DNA follows: TGTGCCAGCAGCCATTTAAGGGACTTATCGGATGGCTACACCTTC. Translation: CASSHLRDLSDGYTF.

This clone turned up a few times. The J gene is TRBJ1-1, the V gene TRBV7-9, with TRBD1 matching 7 bases. This CDR3 is built from 14 residues. The trim removed 1 base at V and 7 bases at J, leaving 6 bases unmatched. Germline V lookup: CDR1 SEHNR, CDR2 FQNEAQ (reference sequence). The CDR3 loop reads CASSLVLGGDEAFF. CDR3 coding DNA: TGTGCCAGCAGCTTAGTCTTAGGGGGCGATGAAGCTTTCTTT.

The chain uses TRBV2 and TRBJ2-3; 14 bases are a match to TRBD2. Germline V CDR1 and CDR2: SNHLY, FYNNEI. This CDR3 has 15 amino acids. The ends lost 6 bases at V and 4 bases at J; junction bases unmatched: 3. In DNA, the CDR3 is TGTGCCAGCAGGGAGGGACTAGCGGGAGCAGATACGCAGTATTTT. Translating gives CASREGLAGADTQYF.

This chain joins TRBV19 and TRBJ1-5; unclear D gene. The CDR3 runs to 13 residues. Trimming left V 8 bases short and J 4 bases short, with 12 bases between. Per the germline V gene, CDR1 is LNHDA and CDR2 is SQIVND (reference sequence). CDR3 nucleotides: TGTGCCAGTGCAGATTACCTTAATCAGCCCCAGCATTTT. Protein: CASADYLNQPQHF.

The chain combines TRBV9 with TRBJ2-1, with 10 positions matching TRBD2. Germline CDR1 is SGDLS and CDR2 is YYNGEE. The CDR3 totals 15 residues. The trim removed 5 bases at V and 4 bases at J, leaving 6 bases unmatched. CDR3 sequence: CASSSASGSYNEQFF. The CDR3 DNA reads TGTGCCAGCAGTTCGGCTAGCGGGAGTTACAATGAGCAGTTCTTC.

This clone was detected only once. This sequence joins TRBV11-2 and TRBJ2-7; 8 bases fit TRBD2. V lost 1 base to trimming and J lost 4 bases; unmatched junction nucleotides: 3. The CDR3 totals 14 residues. Germline V gene data show CDR1 as SGHAT and CDR2 as FQNNGV. The CDR3 reads CASSLVSGGYEQYF. For the CDR3, the DNA is TGTGCCAGCAGCTTAGTGTCGGGGGGGTACGAGCAGTACTTC.

This rearrangement joins TRBV13 to TRBJ2-7, with D possibly TRBD2 on 6 matching bases. Germline V gene lookup returns CDR1 PRHDT and CDR2 FYEKMQ (reference sequence). V was trimmed by 9 bases and J by 0 bases, leaving 12 bases between them. There are 13 residues in the CDR3. CDR3 coding DNA: TGTGCCAGTAGGGACTTGAGCTCCTACGAGCAGTACTTC. As protein: CASRDLSSYEQYF. Variable domain in full (rest from reference TRBV13 and TRBJ2-7): AAGVIQSPRHLIKEKRETATLKCYPIPRHDTVYWYQQGPGQDPQFLISFYEKMQSDKGSIPDRFSAQQFSDYHSELNMSSLELGDSALYFCASRDLSSYEQYFGPGTRLTVT.

The rearrangement links TRBV27 to TRBJ2-7; 7 positions agree with TRBD2. The CDR3 is 13 amino acids. Germline V CDR1 and CDR2: MNHEY, SMNVEV (reference sequence). Unmatched junction bases numbered 4, after V lost 6 bases and J lost 2 bases. CDR3 sequence: CASRLAVPYEQYF. The CDR3 nucleotides read TGTGCCAGCAGGCTAGCGGTCCCCTACGAGCAGTACTTC.

This clone has a single count. This chain uses TRBV23-1 with TRBJ1-5; 10 bases are a match to TRBD1. TRBV23-1 is identified as an open reading frame with a role that is uncertain. The CDR3 contains 16 residues. The V and J ends lost 4 bases and 5 bases, in that order; junction bases with no gene match: 8. The CDR3 is CASSPTTDRGDQPQHF. The CDR3 DNA sequence: TGCGCCAGCAGTCCCACCACGGACAGGGGGGATCAGCCCCAGCATTTT.

This chain joins TRBV18 and TRBJ2-1; a weak D match, TRBD2 (5 bases). This CDR3 region has 12 residues. The V end lost 3 bases, the J end lost 7 bases, and 7 bases lay between the germline ends. The V gene's germline CDR1 is KGHSH and CDR2 LQKENI. The CDR3 bases are TGTGCCAGCTCACCGGAGGTTAATGAGCAGTTCTTC. It is translated as CASSPEVNEQFF.

The chain combines TRBV4-3 with TRBJ1-1, with TRBD1 as a possible D gene (5 bases). V dropped 1 base and J dropped 0 bases, with 9 bases sitting between them. The CDR3 is 15 residues long. Looked up from germline, CDR1 is LGHNA and CDR2 is YSLEER. The CDR3 sequence: CASSQVGAMNTEAFF. The CDR3 DNA reads as TGCGCCAGCAGCCAAGTTGGGGCCATGAACACTGAAGCTTTCTTT.

This rearrangement joins TRBV30 to TRBJ1-2, with D possibly being TRBD1 (6 bases). Germline V gives CDR1 GTSNPN, CDR2 SVGIG (reference sequence). The CDR3 consists of 16 residues. Deletions cut 4 bases from V and 7 bases from J, with 25 bases between. CDR3 bases: TGTGCCTGGACCGCCCTACACAGGGTAACTATAAGTGGCTACACCTTC. This encodes CAWTALHRVTISGYTF.

The chain's CDR3 is CASRGTGWANTQYF. In nucleotides, the CDR3 is TGTGCCAGCAGAGGGACAGGGTGGGCTAATACGCAGTATTTT. The V and J genes are TRBV2 and TRBJ2-3; 9 nucleotides match TRBD1. The CDR3 has 14 amino acids. With 6 bases clipped from V and 7 bases from J, the junction kept 8 bases outside the gene matches. CDR1 and CDR2 (germline): SNHLY, FYNNEI.

The genes are TRBV6-1 and TRBJ2-3; TRBD2 agrees at 9 bases. Germline CDR1 and CDR2: MNHNS and SASEGT. V lost 1 base and J lost 3; bases outside the gene matches: 2. The CDR3 is made up of 15 amino acids. The CDR3 bases are TGTGCCAGCAGTGAAGGACTAGCGGAAACAGATACGCAGTATTTT. The encoded protein is CASSEGLAETDTQYF.

The rearrangement joins TRBV19 to TRBJ2-7; 9 bases fit TRBD2. The germline V gene has CDR1 LNHDA and CDR2 SQIVND (reference sequence). Trimming cost V 8 bases and J 1 base; bases outside gene matches: 3. The CDR3 covers 13 residues. Written as DNA, the CDR3 is TGTGCCAGTTCCGGACTAGCGTCCTACGAGCAGTACTTC. Translating it yields CASSGLASYEQYF.

The V call is TRBV21-1, the J call TRBJ2-1; the DNA was not compared with TRBD2, the D call given in the table. TRBV21-1 constitutes a pseudogene. This CDR3 has 23 amino acids. As DNA, the CDR3 is TGTGCCAGCAGCAATAACGGACAGGGTCTAGCGGGAGATACGAATTTGGTCCGAGATGAGCAGTTCTTC. Translation gives CASSNNGQGLAGDTNLVRDEQFF.

This sequence joins TRBV18 and TRBJ2-4; possible D gene TRBD1, 6 bases. V lost 5 bases and J 6 bases, leaving 17 bases between the germline ends. Germline CDR1 KGHSH, CDR2 LQKENI. The CDR3 is 15 amino acids. The CDR3 sequence: CASSDRDKLLNIQYF. CDR3 in DNA: TGTGCCAGCTCAGACCGGGACAAGCTCTTAAACATTCAGTACTTC.

The chain combines TRBV30 with TRBJ1-3, with a tentative D call TRBD1 (6 bases). Trimming left V 4 bases short and J 0 bases short, with 10 bases between. The length of the CDR3 is 14 residues. Germline V gene data show CDR1 as GTSNPN and CDR2 as SVGIG (reference sequence). In nucleotides, the CDR3 is TGTGCCTGGACCACAGGGTACTCTGGAAACACCATATATTTT. Amino acids: CAWTTGYSGNTIYF.

This chain uses TRBV21-1 with TRBJ2-3; the table gives TRBD2 as D, unverified against the DNA. TRBV21-1 is a pseudogene locus. CDR3 length equals 13 residues. The CDR3 sequence is CASSKEITDTQYF. CDR3 sequence (DNA): TGTGCCAGCAGCAAAGAAATAACAGATACGCAGTATTTT.